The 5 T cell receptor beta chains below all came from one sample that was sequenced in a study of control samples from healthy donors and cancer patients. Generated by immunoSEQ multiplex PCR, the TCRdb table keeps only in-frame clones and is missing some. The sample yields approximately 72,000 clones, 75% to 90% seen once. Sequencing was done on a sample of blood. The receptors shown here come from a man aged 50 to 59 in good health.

The CDR3 DNA reads TGCGCCAGCAGCGACGGGACAGCTAACTATGGCTACACCTTC. It codes for CASSDGTANYGYTF. V usage is TRBV5-1 and J usage is TRBJ1-2; TRBD1 agrees at 7 bases. The CDR3 is made up of 14 amino acids. After removal of 4 bases from V and 0 bases from J, the junction contained 3 bases not matched to a gene. The germline V gene encodes CDR1 SGHRS and CDR2 YFSETQ.

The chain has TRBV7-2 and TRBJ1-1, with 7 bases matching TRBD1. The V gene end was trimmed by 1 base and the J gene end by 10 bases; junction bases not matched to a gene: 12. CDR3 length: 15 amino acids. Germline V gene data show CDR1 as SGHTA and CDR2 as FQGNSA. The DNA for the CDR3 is TGTGCCAGCAGCTTAGTAGGACAGGACCTACGGCCAGCTTTCTTT. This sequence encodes CASSLVGQDLRPAFF.

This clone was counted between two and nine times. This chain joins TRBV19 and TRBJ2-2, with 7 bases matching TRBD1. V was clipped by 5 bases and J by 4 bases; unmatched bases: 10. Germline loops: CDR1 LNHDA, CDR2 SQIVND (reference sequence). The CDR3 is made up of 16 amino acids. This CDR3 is CASSYDRVDFTGELFF. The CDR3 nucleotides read TGTGCCAGTAGTTACGACAGGGTGGACTTCACCGGGGAGCTGTTTTTT.

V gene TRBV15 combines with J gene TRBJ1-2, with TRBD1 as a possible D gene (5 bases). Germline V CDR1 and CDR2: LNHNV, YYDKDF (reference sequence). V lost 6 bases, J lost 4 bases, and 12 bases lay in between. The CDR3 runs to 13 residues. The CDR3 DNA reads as TGTGCCACCAGAGGGGAGGCCCCCTATGGCTACACCTTC. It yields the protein CATRGEAPYGYTF.

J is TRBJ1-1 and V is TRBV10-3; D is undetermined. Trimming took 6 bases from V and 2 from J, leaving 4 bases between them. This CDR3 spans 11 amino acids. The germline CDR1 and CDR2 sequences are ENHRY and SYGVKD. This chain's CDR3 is CAIRVNTEAFF. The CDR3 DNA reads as TGTGCCATCAGAGTAAACACTGAAGCTTTCTTT.